The T cell receptor (beta chain) under discussion was sequenced for a study of response to subunit inactivated influenza vaccine. This clonotype was seen only a few times. Antigen specificity is unknown. CDR1 is SGHRS and CDR2 is YFSETQ in the germline V gene. The CDR3 runs 15 residues. After removal of 3 bases from V and 6 bases from J, the junction contained 10 bases not matched to a gene. TCRdb processed the RT-PCR reads anew with MiXCR; each CDR3 protein has one entry. The sample holds 550,000 to 800,000 distinct CDR3 sequences, about 15% seen once. Findings and caveats of the study: Seasonal influenza vaccination, on each occasion, was suggested by the authors to recruit few new T cells.

The chain joins TRBV5-1 to TRBJ2-7; 9 bases map to TRBD2. This specimen was PBMCs from blood, taken 11 to 12 days after vaccination. This clonotype was sampled from a man aged 45 to 65 who received an inactivated influenza vaccine. CDR3 in amino acids: CASSSNSGRYAEQYF. CDR3 nucleotides: TGCGCCAGCAGCTCTAATAGCGGGAGATACGCCGAGCAGTACTTC.